The 12 T cell receptor beta chains below all came from one sample that was sequenced in a study of regulatory T cells in long-lasting Graves disease. Time point indicated: persistent/refractory GD, antithyroid drugs over 5 years with positive TRAb. PBMCs were the source of the RNA used for TCR sequencing. Combining iRepertoire HTBI primers with Arm-PCR of CDR3 regions, the authors built TCR beta libraries. One entry per CDR3 protein results from TCRdb running MiXCR on the multiplex PCR reads. The sample shows about 470,000 distinct CDR3 sequences, about a fifth of them seen only once. The material was peripheral blood mononuclear cells (PBMCs), obtained when the disease was refractory, from a patient treated with antithyroid drugs. All receptors come from a female donor with Graves disease.

The rearrangement links TRBV7-2 to TRBJ2-1, with TRBD2 matching 10 bases. V lost 2 bases to trimming and J lost 10 bases; unmatched junction nucleotides: 11. CDR3 length: 16 amino acids. Germline V gives CDR1 SGHTA, CDR2 FQGNSA. This CDR3 reads CASSLLSSGRAGEQFF. The CDR3 region has the DNA TGTGCCAGCAGCTTACTATCAAGCGGGAGGGCAGGAGAGCAGTTCTTC.

The chain combines TRBV5-1 with TRBJ1-1; D possibly corresponds to TRBD1 (6 bases). CDR3 size: 14 residues. The V and J ends lost 4 bases and 2 bases respectively, with 12 bases between them. Germline V gene lookup returns CDR1 SGHRS and CDR2 YFSETQ. CDR3 DNA sequence: TGCGCCAGCAGCGCCCGGGGGGCCAACACTGAAGCTTTCTTT. Protein product: CASSARGANTEAFF.

This clonotype occurred a few times. J is TRBJ2-7 and V is TRBV7-9; D is uncertain. CDR3 length: 14 residues. Per the germline V gene, CDR1 is SEHNR and CDR2 is FQNEAQ (reference sequence). V was clipped by 1 base and J by 3 bases, with 10 bases between them. The CDR3 DNA reads as TGTGCCAGCAGCTTAGACGGAAGCTACTACGAGCAGTACTTC. Protein sequence: CASSLDGSYYEQYF.

This clonotype has only a few counts. The chain employs TRBV7-9 and TRBJ2-7; either TRBD1 or TRBD2 may supply D (5 bases each). CDR1 and CDR2 from the germline V gene are SEHNR and FQNEAQ (reference sequence). CDR3 length: 14 amino acids. V lost 2 bases to trimming and J lost 9 bases, with 17 bases between them. The CDR3, as DNA: TGTGCCAGCAGCTTAAGGCGAGGGGACGGACGGCAGTACTTC. Encoded protein: CASSLRRGDGRQYF.

There are many counts of this clonotype. This chain links TRBV6-1 with TRBJ1-1; D is possibly TRBD1 (6 bases). CDR1 and CDR2 (germline): MNHNS, SASEGT. CDR3 length: 15 residues. Trimming removed 5 bases at V and 3 bases at J, with 16 bases between. CDR3 residues: CASSPPGPGDTEAFF. The CDR3 bases are TGTGCCAGCAGTCCCCCGGGTCCAGGGGACACTGAAGCTTTCTTT.

This clonotype appeared many times. V usage is TRBV28 and J usage is TRBJ2-7, with 10 positions matching TRBD1. The CDR3 is 15 residues long. After removal of 1 base from V and 7 bases from J, the junction contained 7 bases not matched to a gene. Germline V lookup: CDR1 MDHEN, CDR2 SYDVKM. The CDR3 spells CASSLFRGQGGEQYF. CDR3 DNA: TGTGCCAGCAGTTTATTCCGAGGACAGGGGGGGGAGCAGTACTTC. Based on the CDR3 plus reference TRBV28 and TRBJ2-7, the full variable domain is DVKVTQSSRYLVKRTGEKVFLECVQDMDHENMFWYRQDPGLGLRLIYFSYDVKMKEKGDIPEGYSVSREKKERFSLILESASTNQTSMYLCASSLFRGQGGEQYFGPGTRLTVT.

This clonotype was seen many times. This chain connects TRBV2 to TRBJ2-7; D gene uncertain. V lost 6 bases and J 2 bases, leaving 8 bases between the germline ends. The CDR3 totals 12 residues. Germline CDR1 SNHLY, CDR2 FYNNEI. The CDR3 DNA sequence: TGTGCCAGCAGCGACACCCCCTACGAGCAGTACTTC. This translates into CASSDTPYEQYF.

This clonotype has at least ten counts. The chain joins TRBV2 to TRBJ1-2; D remains ambiguous. Germline lookup yields CDR1 SNHLY and CDR2 FYNNEI. The V gene lost 2 bases and the J gene lost 2 bases, with 6 bases spanning the gap. The CDR3 contains 13 residues. DNA of the CDR3: TGTGCCAGCAGTGAAACTGACAACTATGGCTACACCTTC. Protein product: CASSETDNYGYTF.

V is TRBV18 and J is TRBJ2-7; D might be TRBD1 (6 bases). Germline V gives CDR1 KGHSH, CDR2 LQKENI. This CDR3 comprises 13 residues. The V and J ends lost 3 bases and 9 bases respectively, with 15 bases between them. The CDR3 is CASSPQQGSGQYF. The CDR3, as DNA: TGTGCCAGCTCACCCCAACAGGGATCCGGGCAGTACTTC. Using reference TRBV18 and TRBJ2-7 for the parts outside the CDR3, the full variable domain is NAGVMQNPRHLVRRRGQEARLRCSPMKGHSHVYWYRQLPEEGLKFMVYLQKENIIDESGMPKERFSAEFPKEGPSILRIQQVVRGDSAAYFCASSPQQGSGQYFGPGTRLTVT.

This clonotype has a count of ten or more. This chain uses TRBV2 with TRBJ1-1, with 11 bases aligning to TRBD1. The CDR3 covers 16 residues. V gave up 6 bases and J gave up 4 bases; unmatched junction bases: 10. Germline V lookup: CDR1 SNHLY, CDR2 FYNNEI. For the CDR3, the DNA is TGTGCCAGCAGAGATTTCGGACAGGGGGCCGTCACTGAAGCTTTCTTT. Encoded protein: CASRDFGQGAVTEAFF.

The chain carries TRBV28 and TRBJ2-1; 9 bases match TRBD1. The ends lost 6 bases at V and 2 bases at J; junction bases unmatched: 8. This CDR3 is 16 amino acids long. Per the germline V gene, CDR1 is MDHEN and CDR2 is SYDVKM. CDR3 protein: CASSSTGTGTYNEQFF. CDR3 sequence (DNA): TGTGCCAGCAGCAGCACCGGGACAGGGACCTACAATGAGCAGTTCTTC.

The table lists this clonotype with many counts. This chain connects TRBV27 to TRBJ1-2; D not certain. The CDR3 totals 12 residues. V lost 10 bases to trimming and J lost 3 bases, with 12 bases between them. The germline gives CDR1 MNHEY, CDR2 SMNVEV (reference sequence). As DNA, the CDR3 is TGTGCCACCCATAATCGGTACTATGGCTACACCTTC. This encodes CATHNRYYGYTF.